This TCR beta chain was documented in a study of blood T cell repertoires in COVID-19. Study-level information: From the United States, Italy and Spain came samples of acute and convalescent COVID-19. T cells, B-cell-depleted T cells, or PBMCs supplied cDNA or gDNA.

V was pared by 3 bases and J by 2 bases, with 9 bases between. The CDR3 totals 14 residues. Germline lookup yields CDR1 SGHNT and CDR2 YYREEE (reference sequence). Measured with immunoSEQ multiplex PCR; TCRdb has only the in-frame clones, and not every one. This table has 70,000 or so clones, about 90% appearing once. The sample comprised peripheral blood. The chain recombines TRBV5-4 with TRBJ1-3; tentatively, D is TRBD1 (5 bases). The receptor was derived from a human donor in a cohort sampled during active COVID-19. In DNA, the CDR3 is TGTGCCAGCAGCTCCAGGACAACTGGAAACACCATATATTTT. It specifies CASSSRTTGNTIYF.